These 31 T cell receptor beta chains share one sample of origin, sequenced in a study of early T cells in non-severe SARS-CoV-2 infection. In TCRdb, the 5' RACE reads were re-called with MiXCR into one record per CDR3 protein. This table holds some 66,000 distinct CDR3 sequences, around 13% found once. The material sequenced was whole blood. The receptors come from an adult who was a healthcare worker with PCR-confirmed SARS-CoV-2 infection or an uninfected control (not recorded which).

The CDR3 reads CASSLGGGATGELFF. The CDR3 coding sequence is TGTGCCAGCAGCTTAGGAGGGGGAGCCACCGGGGAGCTGTTTTTT. The chain is built from TRBV11-2 and TRBJ2-2; a weak D match, TRBD1 (6 bases). CDR3 size: 15 residues. Germline V CDR1 and CDR2: SGHAT, FQNNGV. The germline V and J ends were trimmed by 1 base and 4 bases, with 10 bases remaining between them.

This chain's CDR3 is CASSLAGQGQSDTQYF. The CDR3 DNA sequence: TGTGCCAGCAGCTTAGCAGGACAGGGTCAATCAGATACGCAGTATTTT. This chain joins TRBV11-2 and TRBJ2-3; TRBD1 matches 8 bases. CDR1 is SGHAT, CDR2 FQNNGV, per germline. Losses at the gene ends were 1 base for V and 4 bases for J; bases not matched to a gene: 7. The CDR3 is made up of 16 amino acids.

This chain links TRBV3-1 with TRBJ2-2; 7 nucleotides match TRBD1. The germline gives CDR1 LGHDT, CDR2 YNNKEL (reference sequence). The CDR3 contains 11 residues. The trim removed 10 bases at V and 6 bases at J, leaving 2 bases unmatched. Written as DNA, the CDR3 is TGTGCCACTACAGGGGCCGGGGAGCTGTTTTTT. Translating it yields CATTGAGELFF.

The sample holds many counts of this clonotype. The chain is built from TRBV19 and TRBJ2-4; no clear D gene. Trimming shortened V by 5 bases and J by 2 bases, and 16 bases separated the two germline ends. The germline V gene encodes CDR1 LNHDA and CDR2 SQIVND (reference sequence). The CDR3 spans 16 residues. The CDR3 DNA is TGTGCCAGTAGTCACAATCCTAGGGATTCCAAAAACATTCAGTACTTC. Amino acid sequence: CASSHNPRDSKNIQYF.

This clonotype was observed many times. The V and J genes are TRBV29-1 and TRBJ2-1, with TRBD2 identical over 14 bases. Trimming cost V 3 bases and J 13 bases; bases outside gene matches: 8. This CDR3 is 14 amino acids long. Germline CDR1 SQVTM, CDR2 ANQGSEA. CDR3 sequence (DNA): TGCAGCGTTGACAGGAGACTAGCGGGAGGGCCTCAGTTCTTC. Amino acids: CSVDRRLAGGPQFF.

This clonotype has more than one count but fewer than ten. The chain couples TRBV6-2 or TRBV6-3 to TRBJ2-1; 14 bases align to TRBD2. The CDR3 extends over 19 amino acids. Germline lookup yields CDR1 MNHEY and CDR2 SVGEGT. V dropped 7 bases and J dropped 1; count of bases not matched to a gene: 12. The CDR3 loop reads CASTPRTSGRHGSYNEQFF. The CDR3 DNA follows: TGTGCCAGCACCCCCCGGACTAGCGGGAGGCACGGATCCTACAATGAGCAGTTCTTC.

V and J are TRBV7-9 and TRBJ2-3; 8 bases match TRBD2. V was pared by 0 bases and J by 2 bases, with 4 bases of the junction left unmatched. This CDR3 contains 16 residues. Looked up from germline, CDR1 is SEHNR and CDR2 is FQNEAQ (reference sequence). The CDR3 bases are TGTGCCAGCAGCTTAGCCAGCGGGGGATACACAGATACGCAGTATTTT. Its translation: CASSLASGGYTDTQYF.

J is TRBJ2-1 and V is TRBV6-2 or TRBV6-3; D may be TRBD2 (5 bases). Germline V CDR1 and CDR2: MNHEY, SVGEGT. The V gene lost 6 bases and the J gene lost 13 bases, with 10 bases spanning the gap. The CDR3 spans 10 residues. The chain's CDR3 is CASSHGIQFF. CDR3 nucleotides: TGTGCCAGCAGCCACGGGATTCAGTTCTTC.

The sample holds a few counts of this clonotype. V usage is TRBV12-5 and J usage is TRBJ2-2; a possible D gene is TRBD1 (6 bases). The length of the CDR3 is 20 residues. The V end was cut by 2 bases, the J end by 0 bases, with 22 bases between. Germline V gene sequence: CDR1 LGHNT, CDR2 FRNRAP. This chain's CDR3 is CASGLLLENREHPNTGELFF. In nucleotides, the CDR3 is TGTGCTAGTGGTTTGTTGCTGGAGAACAGGGAACACCCGAACACCGGGGAGCTGTTTTTT.

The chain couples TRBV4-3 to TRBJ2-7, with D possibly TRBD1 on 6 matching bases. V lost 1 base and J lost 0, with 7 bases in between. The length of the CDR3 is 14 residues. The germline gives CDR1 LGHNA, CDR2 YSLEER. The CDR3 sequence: CASSQGTDSYEQYF. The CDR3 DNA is TGCGCCAGCAGCCAAGGGACAGACTCCTACGAGCAGTACTTC.

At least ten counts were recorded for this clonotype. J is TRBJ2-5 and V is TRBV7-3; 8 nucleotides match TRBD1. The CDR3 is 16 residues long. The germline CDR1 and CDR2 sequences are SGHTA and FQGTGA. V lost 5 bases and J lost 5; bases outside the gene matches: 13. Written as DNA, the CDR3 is TGTGCCAGCAGCCCAATCTCCGCAGGGGGCATGGAGACCCAGTACTTC. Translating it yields CASSPISAGGMETQYF.

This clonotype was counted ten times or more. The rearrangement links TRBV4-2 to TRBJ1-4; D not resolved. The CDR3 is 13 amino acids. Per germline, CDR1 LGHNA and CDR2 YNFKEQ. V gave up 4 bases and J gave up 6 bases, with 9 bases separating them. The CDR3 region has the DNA TGTGCCAGCAGCCTTCTGACACATGAAAAACTGTTTTTT. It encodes CASSLLTHEKLFF.

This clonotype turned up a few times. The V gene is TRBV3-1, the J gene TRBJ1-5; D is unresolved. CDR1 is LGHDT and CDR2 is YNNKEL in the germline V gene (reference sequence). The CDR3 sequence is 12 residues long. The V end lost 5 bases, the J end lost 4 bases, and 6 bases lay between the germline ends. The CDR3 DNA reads TGTGCCAGCAGCGGCGGGAATCAGCCCCAGCATTTT. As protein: CASSGGNQPQHF.

CDR3 sequence (DNA): TGTGCCAGCAGTTTAACCGGTGGAGATACGCAGTATTTT. Amino acid sequence: CASSLTGGDTQYF. This chain uses TRBV12-3 or TRBV12-4 with TRBJ2-3, with D uncertain. V dropped 2 bases and J dropped 5 bases, with 8 bases sitting between them. The CDR3 has 13 amino acids.

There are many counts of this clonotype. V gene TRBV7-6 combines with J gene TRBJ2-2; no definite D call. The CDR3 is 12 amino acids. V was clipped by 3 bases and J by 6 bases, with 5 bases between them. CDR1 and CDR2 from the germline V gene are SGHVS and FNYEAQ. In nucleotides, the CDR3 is TGTGCCAGCAGCTTGTTTGCCGGGGAGCTGTTTTTT. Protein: CASSLFAGELFF.

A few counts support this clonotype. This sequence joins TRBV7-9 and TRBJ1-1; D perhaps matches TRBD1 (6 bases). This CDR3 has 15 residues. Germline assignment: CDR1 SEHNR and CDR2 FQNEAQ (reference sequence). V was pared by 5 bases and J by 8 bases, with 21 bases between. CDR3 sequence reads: CASSHGSGGDTEAFF. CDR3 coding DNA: TGTGCCAGCAGCCATGGGTCCGGGGGCGATACGGAAGCTTTCTTT. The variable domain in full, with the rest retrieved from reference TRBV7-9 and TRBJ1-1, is DTGVSQNPRHKITKRGQNVTFRCDPISEHNRLYWYRQTLGQGPEFLTYFQNEAQLEKSRLLSDRFSAERPKGSFSTLEIQRTEQGDSAMYLCASSHGSGGDTEAFFGQGTRLTVV.

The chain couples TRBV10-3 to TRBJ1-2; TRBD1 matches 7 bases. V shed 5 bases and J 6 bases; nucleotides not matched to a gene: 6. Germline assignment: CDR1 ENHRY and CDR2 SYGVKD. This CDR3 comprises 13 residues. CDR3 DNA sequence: TGTGCCATCAGTCCCCAGGGGGTTGATGGCTACACCTTC. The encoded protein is CAISPQGVDGYTF.

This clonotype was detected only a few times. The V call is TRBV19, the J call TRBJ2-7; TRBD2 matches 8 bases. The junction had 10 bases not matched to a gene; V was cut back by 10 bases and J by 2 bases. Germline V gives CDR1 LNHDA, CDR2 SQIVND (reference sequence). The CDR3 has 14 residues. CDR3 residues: CATKRAGEAYEQYF. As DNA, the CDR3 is TGTGCCACCAAGAGAGCGGGAGAGGCCTACGAGCAGTACTTC.

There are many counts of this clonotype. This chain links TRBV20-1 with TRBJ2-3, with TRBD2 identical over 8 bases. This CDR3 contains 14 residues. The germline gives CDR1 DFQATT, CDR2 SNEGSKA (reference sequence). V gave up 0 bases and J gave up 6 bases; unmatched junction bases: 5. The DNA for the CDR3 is TGCAGTGCTAGAGATGCGCGACTAGCGGATACGCAGTATTTT. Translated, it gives CSARDARLADTQYF.

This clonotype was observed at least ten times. This CDR3 reads CAWSGERDTEAFF. Here the CDR3 DNA reads TGTGCCTGGAGTGGCGAAAGGGACACTGAAGCTTTCTTT. V usage is TRBV30 and J usage is TRBJ1-1; D is uncertain. Between the trimmed V and J ends, which lost 1 base and 3 bases, there was a span of 9 bases. CDR3 size: 13 residues. CDR1 and CDR2 (germline): GTSNPN, SVGIG (reference sequence).

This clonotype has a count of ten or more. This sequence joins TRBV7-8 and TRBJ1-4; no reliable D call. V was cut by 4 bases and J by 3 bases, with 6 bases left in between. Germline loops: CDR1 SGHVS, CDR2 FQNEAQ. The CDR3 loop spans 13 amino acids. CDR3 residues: CASSSGPNEKLFF. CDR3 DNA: TGTGCCAGCAGCTCCGGTCCTAATGAAAAACTGTTTTTT.

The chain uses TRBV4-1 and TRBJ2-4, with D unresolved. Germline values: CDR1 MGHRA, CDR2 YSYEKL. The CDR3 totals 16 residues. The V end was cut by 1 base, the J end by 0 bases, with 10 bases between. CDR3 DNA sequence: TGCGCCAGCAGCCAAGGAACAGACTTAGCCAAAAACATTCAGTACTTC. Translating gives CASSQGTDLAKNIQYF.

The CDR3 region is CASSVANYGYTF. The CDR3 bases are TGTGCCAGCAGCGTAGCTAACTATGGCTACACCTTC. The chain is built from TRBV12-3 or TRBV12-4 and TRBJ1-2, with D hard to call. V was clipped by 6 bases and J by 0 bases, with 5 bases between them. CDR3 length equals 12 residues.

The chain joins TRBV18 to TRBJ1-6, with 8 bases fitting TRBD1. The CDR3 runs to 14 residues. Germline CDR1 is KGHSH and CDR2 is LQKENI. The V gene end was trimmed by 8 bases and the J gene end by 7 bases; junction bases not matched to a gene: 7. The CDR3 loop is CASGTTGANSPLHF. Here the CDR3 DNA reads TGTGCCAGCGGGACGACAGGGGCGAATTCACCCCTCCACTTT.

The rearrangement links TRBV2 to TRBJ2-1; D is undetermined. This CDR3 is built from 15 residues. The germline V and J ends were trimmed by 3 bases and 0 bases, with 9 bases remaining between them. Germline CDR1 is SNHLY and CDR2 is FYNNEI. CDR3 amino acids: CASSEWRSSYNEQFF. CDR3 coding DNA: TGTGCCAGCAGTGAGTGGCGGAGCTCCTACAATGAGCAGTTCTTC.

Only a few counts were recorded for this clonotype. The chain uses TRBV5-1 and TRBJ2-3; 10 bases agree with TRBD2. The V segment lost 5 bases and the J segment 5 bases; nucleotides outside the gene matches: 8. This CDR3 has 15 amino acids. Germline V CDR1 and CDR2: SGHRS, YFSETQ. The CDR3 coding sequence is TGCGCCAGCAGAACCAGCGGGGGGGCGGGAGATACGCAGTATTTT. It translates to CASRTSGGAGDTQYF.

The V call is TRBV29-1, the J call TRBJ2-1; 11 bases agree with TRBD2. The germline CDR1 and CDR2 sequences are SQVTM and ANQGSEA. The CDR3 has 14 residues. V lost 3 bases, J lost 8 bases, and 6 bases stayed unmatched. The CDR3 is CSVETSGKGDEQFF. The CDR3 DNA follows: TGCAGCGTTGAGACTAGCGGGAAAGGCGATGAGCAGTTCTTC.

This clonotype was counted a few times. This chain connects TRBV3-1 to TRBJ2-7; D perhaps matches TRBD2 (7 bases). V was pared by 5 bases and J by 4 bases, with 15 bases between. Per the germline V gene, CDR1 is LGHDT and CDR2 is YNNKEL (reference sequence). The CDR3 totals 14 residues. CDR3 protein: CASSIQGGVYEQYF. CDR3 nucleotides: TGTGCCAGCAGCATACAGGGAGGGGTATACGAGCAGTACTTC.

The CDR3 DNA sequence: TGTGCCAGCAGCCCCCTATCTCCACGCGAGCAGTACTTC. This sequence encodes CASSPLSPREQYF. This chain joins TRBV7-2 and TRBJ2-7; no clear D gene. V was cut by 5 bases and J by 6 bases, with 14 bases left in between. Germline V gene sequence: CDR1 SGHTA, CDR2 FQGNSA. CDR3 length: 13 amino acids.

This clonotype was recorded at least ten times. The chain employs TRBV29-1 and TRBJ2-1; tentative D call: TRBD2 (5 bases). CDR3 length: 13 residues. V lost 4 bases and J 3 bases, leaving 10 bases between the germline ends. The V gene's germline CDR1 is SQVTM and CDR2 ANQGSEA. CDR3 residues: CSVGPGNYNEQFF. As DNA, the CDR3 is TGCAGCGTTGGCCCCGGGAACTACAATGAGCAGTTCTTC.

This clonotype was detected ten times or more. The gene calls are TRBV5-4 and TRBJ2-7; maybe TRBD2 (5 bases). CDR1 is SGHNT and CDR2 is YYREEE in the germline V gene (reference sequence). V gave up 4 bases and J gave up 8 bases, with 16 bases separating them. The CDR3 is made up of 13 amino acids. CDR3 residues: CASSRRSSPKQYF. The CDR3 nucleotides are TGTGCCAGCAGCCGGAGGAGCTCCCCTAAGCAGTACTTC.